This entry concerns a single T cell receptor beta chain. Its antigen is undetermined. These data are taken from a study of OX40 agonist ivuxolimab in advanced cancers. Looking at the study overall: Intravenous ivuxolimab at 0.01 to 10 mg/kg was given to patients every 2 weeks. Dose-escalation subjects each had hepatocellular carcinoma, melanoma, renal cell or head and neck cancer. Whole-study findings and limits: Clones of CD4+ and CD8+ blood T cells grew by week 6 at doses of 0.1 to 3.0 mg/kg. Researchers report that CD8+ T cells had, on average, more expanded clones than CD4+.

Here immunoSEQ multiplex PCR was the method, and the copy in TCRdb shows in-frame clones only, minus some. The sample carries just under 75,000 clones, roughly 92% recorded once. Deletions cut 0 bases from V and 0 bases from J, with 8 bases between. This CDR3 is 15 amino acids long. CDR1 is SGHRS and CDR2 is YFSETQ in the germline V gene. The rearrangement joins TRBV5-1 to TRBJ2-3; D is uncertain. Sequencing was performed on CD4+ or CD8+ T cells sorted from blood, taken in a trial of the OX40 agonist ivuxolimab. The receptor was isolated from an adult with an advanced solid tumor such as melanoma, head and neck, liver or kidney cancer. The CDR3 nucleotides are TGCGCCAGCAGCTTGGCACGTCCTAGCACAGATACGCAGTATTTT. Amino acid sequence: CASSLARPSTDTQYF.